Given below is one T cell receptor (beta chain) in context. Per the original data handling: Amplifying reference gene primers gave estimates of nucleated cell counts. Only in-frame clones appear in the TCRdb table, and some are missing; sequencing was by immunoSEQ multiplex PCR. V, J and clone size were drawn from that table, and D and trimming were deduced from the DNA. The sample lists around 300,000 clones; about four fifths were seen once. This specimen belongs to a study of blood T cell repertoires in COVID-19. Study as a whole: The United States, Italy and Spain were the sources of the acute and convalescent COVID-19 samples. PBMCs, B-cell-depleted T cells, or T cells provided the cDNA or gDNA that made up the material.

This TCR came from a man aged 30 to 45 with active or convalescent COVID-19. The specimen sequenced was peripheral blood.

The CDR3 spells CASSLGGPHDTQYF. CDR3 in DNA: TGTGCCAGCAGCTTAGGAGGGCCACACGATACGCAGTATTTT. The chain is built from TRBV5-4 and TRBJ2-3, with a weak D call TRBD2 (6 bases). The CDR3 runs to 14 residues. Germline CDR1 and CDR2: SGHNT and YYREEE (reference sequence). Trimming removed 2 bases from V and 6 bases from J, with 13 bases in between.